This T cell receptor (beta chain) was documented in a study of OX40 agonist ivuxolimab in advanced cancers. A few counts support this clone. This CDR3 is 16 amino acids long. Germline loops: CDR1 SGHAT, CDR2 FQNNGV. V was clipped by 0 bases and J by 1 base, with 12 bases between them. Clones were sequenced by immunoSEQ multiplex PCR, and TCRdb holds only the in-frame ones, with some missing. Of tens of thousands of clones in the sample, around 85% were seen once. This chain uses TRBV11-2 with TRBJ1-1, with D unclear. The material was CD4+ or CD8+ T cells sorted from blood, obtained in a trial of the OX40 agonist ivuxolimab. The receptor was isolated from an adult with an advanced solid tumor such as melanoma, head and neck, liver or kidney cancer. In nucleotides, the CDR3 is TGTGCCAGCAGCTTAGAGTTTGGACGGAAGAACACTGAAGCTTTCTTT. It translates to CASSLEFGRKNTEAFF.